This T cell receptor (beta chain) comes out of a study of monozygotic twins with inflammatory bowel disease. This CDR3 is built from 13 residues. Remarks on this clonotype: What it recognizes is unknown.

TCRdb reprocessed the 5' RACE reads, with one entry per CDR3 protein and no DNA. Its table lists under 130,000 distinct CDR3 sequences. Study-level findings and limits: Fewer shared clonotypes with others were found in IBD patients than in healthy twins, especially with disease activity. No difference in repertoire similarity was seen between concordant and discordant twins, possibly because power was limited.

The chain couples TRBV12-3 or TRBV12-4 to TRBJ2-7; the TCRdb call, TRBD1, lacks DNA for checking. The sequence was collected from a human donor with ulcerative colitis or Crohn's disease, or a healthy co-twin of an affected twin (not recorded which). The sample comprised blood. The CDR3 region is CASSFQGPYEQYF.